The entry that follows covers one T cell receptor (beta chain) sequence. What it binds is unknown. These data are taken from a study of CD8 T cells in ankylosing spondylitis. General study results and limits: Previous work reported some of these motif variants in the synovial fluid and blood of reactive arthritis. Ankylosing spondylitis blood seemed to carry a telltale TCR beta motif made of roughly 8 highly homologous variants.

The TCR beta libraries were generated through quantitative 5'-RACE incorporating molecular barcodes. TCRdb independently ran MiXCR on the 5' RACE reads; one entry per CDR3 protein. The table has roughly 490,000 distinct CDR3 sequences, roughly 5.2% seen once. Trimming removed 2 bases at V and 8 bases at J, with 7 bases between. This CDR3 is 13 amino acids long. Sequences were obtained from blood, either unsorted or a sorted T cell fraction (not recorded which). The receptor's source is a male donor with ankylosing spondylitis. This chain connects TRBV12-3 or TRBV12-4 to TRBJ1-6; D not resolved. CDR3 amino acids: CASSLLRDSPLHF. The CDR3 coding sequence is TGTGCCAGCAGTTTACTGAGGGATTCACCCCTCCACTTT.